These T cell receptor beta chains were read from a single sample in a study of blood T cell repertoires in COVID-19. Data came from immunoSEQ multiplex PCR; TCRdb stores just in-frame clones and leaves some out. This table has around 180,000 clones, about 83% appearing once. Sequenced sample: PBMCs or T cells enriched from blood (not recorded which). All receptors derive from a woman in her twenties or thirties who had recovered from COVID-19. Each CDR3 is given with its conserved first and last residue. Fields, in order: D gene, V gene, J gene, clone size, CDR3 protein, CDR3 DNA. A D gene is named only where the DNA matches it firmly. Where a row states a size, it is once, few, many or the class of an expanded clone; other rows omit it.

D: NA
V: TRBV6-5
J: TRBJ2-3
size: NA
CDR3: CASRDPGGVTDTQYF
DNA: TGTGCCAGCAGAGACCCTGGAGGAGTTACCGATACGCAGTATTTT

D: NA
V: TRBV5-1
J: TRBJ2-3
size: NA
CDR3: CASSLGDSLDTQYF
DNA: TGCGCCAGCAGCTTGGGAGACTCTTTAGATACGCAGTATTTT

D: NA
V: TRBV7-2
J: TRBJ2-1
size: NA
CDR3: CASSTLAPSSYNEQFF
DNA: TGTGCCAGCAGCACTCTAGCGCCTAGCTCCTACAATGAGCAGTTCTTC

D: NA
V: TRBV4-2
J: TRBJ1-6
size: NA
CDR3: CASSQGTGGSPLHF
DNA: TGTGCCAGCAGCCAAGGGACCGGAGGTTCACCCCTCCACTTT

D: NA
V: TRBV12-3/TRBV12-4
J: TRBJ2-7
size: NA
CDR3: CASTSRGEQYF
DNA: TGTGCCAGCACCTCCCGAGGCGAGCAGTACTTC

D: NA
V: TRBV6-5
J: TRBJ2-5
size: few
CDR3: CASRTAGRETQYF
DNA: TGTGCCAGCAGGACAGCGGGTCGAGAGACCCAGTACTTC

D: TRBD1
V: TRBV2
J: TRBJ2-7
size: few
CDR3: CASRTRDRGRNEQYF
DNA: TGTGCCAGCAGAACCCGGGACAGGGGGCGAAACGAGCAGTACTTC

D: TRBD2
V: TRBV5-1
J: TRBJ2-1
size: NA
CDR3: CASSQIGTRINNEQFF
DNA: TGCGCCAGCAGTCAGATCGGGACTAGAATAAACAATGAGCAGTTCTTC

D: NA
V: TRBV11-3
J: TRBJ2-2
size: NA
CDR3: CASSPGGSVTGELFF
DNA: TGTGCCAGCAGCCCCGGGGGTAGCGTCACCGGGGAGCTGTTTTTT

D: NA
V: TRBV27
J: TRBJ1-1
size: NA
CDR3: CASSLGRGSNTEAFF
DNA: TGTGCCAGCAGTTTAGGCCGGGGATCGAACACTGAAGCTTTCTTT

D: NA
V: TRBV18
J: TRBJ2-1
size: few
CDR3: CASSPPTSYNEQFF
DNA: TGTGCCAGCTCACCACCAACCAGCTACAATGAGCAGTTCTTC

D: NA
V: TRBV20-1
J: TRBJ2-1
size: NA
CDR3: CSADFYNEQFF
DNA: TGCAGTGCTGACTTCTACAATGAGCAGTTCTTC

D: TRBD1
V: TRBV19
J: TRBJ1-1
size: few
CDR3: CASSIYRGGTEAFF
DNA: TGTGCCAGTAGTATTTACAGGGGAGGCACTGAAGCTTTCTTT

D: NA
V: TRBV5-5
J: TRBJ2-2
size: NA
CDR3: CASTFAGELFF
DNA: TGTGCCAGCACGTTCGCCGGGGAGCTGTTTTTT

D: TRBD2
V: TRBV3-1/TRBV3-2
J: TRBJ2-3
size: NA
CDR3: CASSQGVAGAGTQYF
DNA: TGTGCCAGCAGCCAAGGGGTAGCGGGAGCAGGTACGCAGTATTTT

D: TRBD1
V: TRBV25-1
J: TRBJ1-6
size: NA
CDR3: CASCRDSNSPLHF
DNA: TGTGCCAGCTGCCGGGACAGCAATTCACCCCTCCACTTT

D: TRBD2
V: TRBV18
J: TRBJ2-5
size: NA
CDR3: CASSPLRAGGQETQYF
DNA: TGTGCCAGCTCACCATTGAGAGCGGGAGGGCAAGAGACCCAGTACTTC

D: NA
V: TRBV13
J: TRBJ1-2
size: once
CDR3: CASSLGTGRYGYTF
DNA: TGTGCCAGCAGCTTAGGGACAGGCCGCTATGGCTACACCTTC

D: TRBD1
V: TRBV25-1
J: TRBJ2-5
size: NA
CDR3: CASSDPLGQGKETQYF
DNA: TGTGCCAGCAGTGACCCCCTTGGACAGGGTAAAGAGACCCAGTACTTC

D: TRBD1
V: TRBV2
J: TRBJ2-6
size: NA
CDR3: CASDRARVPGANVLTF
DNA: TGTGCCAGCGACAGGGCCAGGGTACCTGGGGCCAACGTCCTGACTTTC

D: NA
V: TRBV27
J: TRBJ1-5
size: NA
CDR3: CASSTEMPPDNNQPQHF
DNA: TGTGCCAGCAGTACAGAAATGCCCCCGGACAACAATCAGCCCCAGCATTTT

D: TRBD2
V: TRBV5-1
J: TRBJ2-7
size: NA
CDR3: CASSLGAGGVYEQYF
DNA: TGCGCCAGCAGCTTGGGGGCGGGAGGGGTTTACGAGCAGTACTTC

D: NA
V: TRBV5-1
J: TRBJ2-3
size: NA
CDR3: CASSLSGLRDTQYF
DNA: TGCGCCAGCAGCTTGTCGGGTTTGCGGGATACGCAGTATTTT

D: NA
V: TRBV5-4
J: TRBJ2-7
size: NA
CDR3: CASSLGADGYEQYF
DNA: TGTGCCAGCAGCTTGGGGGCTGACGGCTACGAGCAGTACTTC

D: NA
V: TRBV18
J: TRBJ2-1
size: NA
CDR3: CASSPPLRGDYNEQFF
DNA: TGTGCCAGCTCACCACCGTTGCGGGGAGATTACAATGAGCAGTTCTTC

D: TRBD1
V: TRBV28
J: TRBJ1-1
size: NA
CDR3: CASSTTGEAFF
DNA: TGTGCCAGCAGTACGACAGGGGAAGCTTTCTTT

D: TRBD2
V: TRBV27
J: TRBJ2-7
size: NA
CDR3: CASSFRASGTGTSYEQYF
DNA: TGTGCCAGCAGTTTTAGGGCTAGCGGTACGGGGACCTCCTACGAGCAGTACTTC

D: TRBD2
V: TRBV13
J: TRBJ2-3
size: once
CDR3: CASSRQGTSGGLSTDTQYF
DNA: TGTGCCAGCAGCCGACAGGGTACTAGCGGGGGACTTAGCACAGATACGCAGTATTTT

D: TRBD2
V: TRBV3-1/TRBV3-2
J: TRBJ2-7
size: NA
CDR3: CASSQEGGGLHEQYF
DNA: TGTGCCAGCAGCCAAGAAGGCGGGGGGCTTCACGAGCAGTACTTC

D: TRBD1
V: TRBV19
J: TRBJ1-2
size: once
CDR3: CASRRSGTGVIGYTF
DNA: TGTGCCAGTAGGCGTTCCGGGACAGGGGTTATTGGCTACACCTTC

D: NA
V: TRBV6-5
J: TRBJ2-6
size: NA
CDR3: CASNIGGSGANVLTF
DNA: TGTGCCAGCAATATCGGGGGTTCTGGGGCCAACGTCCTGACTTTC

D: NA
V: TRBV5-6
J: TRBJ2-7
size: NA
CDR3: CASSLRRAGDEQYF
DNA: TGTGCCAGCAGCTTGCGAAGGGCAGGGGATGAGCAGTACTTC

D: NA
V: TRBV5-6
J: TRBJ1-5
size: NA
CDR3: CASSLGSSRGNQPQHF
DNA: TGTGCCAGCAGCTTGGGGTCGTCGAGAGGCAATCAGCCCCAGCATTTT

D: NA
V: TRBV19
J: TRBJ2-1
size: NA
CDR3: CASMSTGGGEQFF
DNA: TGTGCCAGTATGAGCACAGGGGGGGGTGAGCAGTTCTTC

D: TRBD1
V: TRBV19
J: TRBJ1-6
size: NA
CDR3: CASSISGTGKSPLHF
DNA: TGTGCCAGTAGTATCTCAGGGACAGGGAAATCACCCCTCCACTTT

D: TRBD2
V: TRBV28
J: TRBJ2-7
size: NA
CDR3: CASSPGLAGDIEQYF
DNA: TGTGCCAGCAGCCCTGGACTAGCGGGAGATATCGAGCAGTACTTC

D: TRBD1
V: TRBV19
J: TRBJ1-2
size: once
CDR3: CASSRQGRYGYTF
DNA: TGTGCCAGTAGTAGACAGGGAAGATATGGCTACACCTTC

D: TRBD2
V: TRBV6-1
J: TRBJ2-4
size: NA
CDR3: CASSEGALAGLNIQYF
DNA: TGTGCCAGCAGTGAAGGGGCACTAGCGGGTCTAAACATTCAGTACTTC

D: NA
V: TRBV10-3
J: TRBJ2-7
size: NA
CDR3: CAISESTGSYEQYF
DNA: TGTGCCATCAGTGAGTCTACAGGCTCCTACGAGCAGTACTTC

D: TRBD1
V: TRBV11-3
J: TRBJ2-3
size: once
CDR3: CASSSGTVTTDTQYF
DNA: TGTGCCAGCAGCTCCGGGACAGTGACTACAGATACGCAGTATTTT

D: NA
V: TRBV27
J: TRBJ2-1
size: once
CDR3: CASSMYNEQFF
DNA: TGTGCCAGCAGCATGTACAATGAGCAGTTCTTC

D: TRBD1
V: TRBV4-2
J: TRBJ2-1
size: NA
CDR3: CASSQGQGGSYNEQFF
DNA: TGTGCCAGCAGCCAAGGACAGGGGGGAAGCTACAATGAGCAGTTCTTC

D: NA
V: TRBV5-6
J: TRBJ1-2
size: NA
CDR3: CASSLFDPSGDYGYTF
DNA: TGTGCCAGCAGCTTGTTTGATCCTTCGGGGGACTATGGCTACACCTTC

D: TRBD2
V: TRBV3-1/TRBV3-2
J: TRBJ2-5
size: NA
CDR3: CASSQEGGLAEETQYF
DNA: TGTGCCAGCAGCCAAGAGGGGGGACTAGCGGAAGAGACCCAGTACTTC

D: NA
V: TRBV20-1
J: TRBJ2-7
size: NA
CDR3: CSASDRVEGEQYF
DNA: TGCAGTGCTAGTGATCGGGTTGAGGGCGAGCAGTACTTC

D: NA
V: TRBV6-4
J: TRBJ2-3
size: NA
CDR3: CASSDSRETDTQYF
DNA: TGTGCCAGCAGTGACTCCCGCGAGACAGATACGCAGTATTTT

D: NA
V: TRBV6-5
J: TRBJ1-2
size: NA
CDR3: CASRRAGSPNYGYTF
DNA: TGTGCCAGCAGGAGGGCGGGCAGCCCTAACTATGGCTACACCTTC

D: NA
V: TRBV3-1/TRBV3-2
J: TRBJ2-1
size: NA
CDR3: CASSPQGNGNEQFF
DNA: TGTGCCAGCAGCCCCCAGGGAAACGGCAATGAGCAGTTCTTC

D: NA
V: TRBV2
J: TRBJ2-3
size: NA
CDR3: CASSERARVMITDTQYF
DNA: TGTGCCAGCAGTGAGCGGGCGAGGGTAATGATCACAGATACGCAGTATTTT

D: NA
V: TRBV5-1
J: TRBJ2-1
size: NA
CDR3: CASSLVPGAGNEQFF
DNA: TGCGCCAGCAGCTTGGTGCCAGGGGCCGGCAATGAGCAGTTCTTC

D: TRBD2
V: TRBV2
J: TRBJ2-5
size: NA
CDR3: CASSQEREARVETQYF
DNA: TGTGCCAGCAGCCAGGAGCGGGAGGCCCGAGTGGAGACCCAGTACTTC

D: TRBD2
V: TRBV7-9
J: TRBJ2-1
size: NA
CDR3: CASSSSGSGSSDEQFF
DNA: TGTGCCAGCAGCAGTAGCGGGAGTGGTTCATCGGATGAGCAGTTCTTC

D: TRBD2
V: TRBV28
J: TRBJ2-7
size: NA
CDR3: CASSIFRTSGKNEQYF
DNA: TGTGCCAGCAGTATATTTCGGACTAGCGGGAAGAACGAGCAGTACTTC

D: NA
V: TRBV29-1
J: TRBJ2-4
size: NA
CDR3: CSVEGTAPHLAKNIQYF
DNA: TGCAGCGTTGAAGGAACAGCACCTCATCTAGCCAAAAACATTCAGTACTTC

D: NA
V: TRBV5-1
J: TRBJ2-1
size: NA
CDR3: CASSLAAVEQFF
DNA: TGCGCCAGCAGCTTGGCGGCGGTCGAGCAGTTCTTC

D: NA
V: TRBV12-5
J: TRBJ1-2
size: NA
CDR3: CASGTQGYYGYTF
DNA: TGTGCTAGTGGTACACAGGGATACTATGGCTACACCTTC

D: NA
V: TRBV4-1
J: TRBJ2-3
size: NA
CDR3: CASSQDGSVADTQYF
DNA: TGCGCCAGCAGCCAAGACGGGAGTGTGGCAGATACGCAGTATTTT

D: TRBD1
V: TRBV27
J: TRBJ1-2
size: NA
CDR3: CASSPRALGQGNGYTF
DNA: TGTGCCAGCAGTCCTAGGGCCCTGGGACAGGGGAATGGCTACACCTTC

D: TRBD2
V: TRBV15
J: TRBJ2-3
size: NA
CDR3: CATSDPGTLAGLGTDTQYF
DNA: TGTGCCACCAGCGACCCGGGAACACTAGCGGGACTGGGTACAGATACGCAGTATTTT